This paragraph reports one T cell receptor beta chain. In the original processing: Amplified reference gene primers provided the basis for estimating nucleated cell counts. Using immunoSEQ multiplex PCR, the repertoire was profiled, and TCRdb retains in-frame clones only, with some absent. The V and J calls and clone size are taken from that table; D and trimming were inferred from the DNA. The table includes 75,000 to 95,000 clones, over 80% detected once. This specimen belongs to a study of blood T cell repertoires in COVID-19. The CDR3 loop spans 15 amino acids. The germline V gene has CDR1 MNHEY and CDR2 SVGAGI. With V trimmed by 0 bases and J by 2 bases, 2 bases remained unmatched.

The receptor was isolated from a man between 50 and 59 years old with acute or convalescent COVID-19. The sequencing input was peripheral blood. The chain links TRBV6-5 to TRBJ1-2, with 8 bases that match TRBD1. As DNA, the CDR3 is TGTGCCAGCAGTTACTCGCAGGGGGCGAACTATGGCTACACCTTC. Its protein is CASSYSQGANYGYTF.